Listed below are T cell receptor beta chains from one sample, sequenced in a study of shared clonotypes between healthy human individuals. Assay used: immunoSEQ multiplex PCR; TCRdb lists only in-frame clones, some missing. The data show about 680,000 clones, about three quarters seen once. The specimen sequenced was memory CD4+ T cells sorted from blood. Receptor source: a woman in her 30s in good health. Each CDR3 is given without its conserved first and last residue.

V gene | CDR3 length | CDR3 protein
TRBV5-1 | 12 | ASTIAGQGNEQF
TRBV7-9 | 13 | ASSFDSGAFNEQF
TRBV28 | 12 | ASSLGGRENEQY
TRBV28 | 12 | ASSLGAGNQPQH
TRBV5-7 | 13 | ASSPGRLTKNIQY
TRBV2 | 12 | ASRLQGGHEKLF
TRBV6-5 | 13 | ASSYRWGVTDTQY
TRBV29-1 | 11 | SVGGQSGNEQF
TRBV7-2 | 13 | ASSPMTGYGETQY
TRBV5-1 | 12 | ASSPPRIQETQY
TRBV2 | 11 | ASRGQPTGELF
TRBV5-5 | 13 | ASSPRTGSVTEAF
TRBV27 | 11 | ASASGLGGEQF
TRBV4-1 | 13 | ASSQLAGVPGELF
TRBV18 | 12 | ASSARSDQETQY
TRBV28 | 13 | ASSSFGVSGNTIY
TRBV6-6 | 10 | ASSYRVQEAF
TRBV19 | 11 | ASKVAGTDTQY
TRBV6-5 | 13 | ASSSVGAINEKLF
TRBV5-1 | 15 | ASSLAGGQGRDYGYT
TRBV28 | 16 | ASSSQGGAGEGIDTQY
TRBV25-1 | 10 | ASSASAEKLF
TRBV28 | 12 | ASSFGGIPETQY
TRBV4-2 | 12 | ASADAGIADTQY
TRBV7-2 | 12 | ASSLLKGTDTQY
TRBV9 | 19 | ASSVNPVGGGALSGANVLT
TRBV28 | 11 | ASRNPGAEEQY
TRBV19 | 11 | ASRGQGRETQY
TRBV7-9 | 9 | ASSFKETQY
TRBV19 | 11 | ASSPTVNQPQH
TRBV28 | 10 | ASSFGIYGYT
TRBV10-3 | 12 | AISEGGSYNEQF
TRBV6-1 | 12 | ASSEGGSYNEQF
TRBV4-1 | 12 | ASSQATGERAQY
TRBV5-1 | 15 | ASSRRARPLGQETQY
TRBV19 | 15 | ASSIDTGQGGYNEQF
TRBV20-1 | 9 | SASPVEGYT
TRBV25-1 | 15 | ASSDRAVAGTNEKLF
TRBV30 | 14 | ASPAGRACGTYEQY
TRBV7-2 | 13 | ASSTGQGNTGELF
TRBV19 | 14 | ASTDVSGLMGGEQF
TRBV5-1 | 12 | ASSLAPGGQPQH
TRBV28 | 13 | ASKRPGQEKREAF
TRBV2 | 13 | ASTEGTTNTGELF
TRBV27 | 12 | ASSFRDREGEQY
TRBV7-9 | 13 | ASSHGPQGNGELF
TRBV5-5 | 10 | ASSLSGYGYT
TRBV28 | 11 | ASSRAGGGEQY